This T cell receptor beta chain was found in a study of cytomegalovirus exposure and HLA in healthy donors (dated by TCRdb to 2016 to 2017). Regarding the study in general: An earlier analysis of roughly 500 of the donors reported approximately 300 Gb of sequence data and about 100 million unique TCR beta sequences from approximately 180 million T cells. The later analysis used no new phenotypic data to find candidate immune exposures, relying instead on TCR beta sequences and their occurrence across donors. In a later analysis, previously published TCR beta repertoires from more than 500 donors were re-analyzed and high-resolution HLA genotyping was added so that TCR occurrence patterns could be studied. To predict cytomegalovirus infection status, the study combined high-throughput TCR immunosequencing, statistical association of individual TCRs with disease status, and machine learning. Genome-wide SNP genotypes for about 60% of the roughly 700 donors were used in a later genetic analysis, which treated that subset as a discovery cohort. HLA typing covered class I and class II loci at four-digit resolution. Donor age, sex, ethnicity and CMV serostatus were compiled together with the repertoire data. The genetic ancestry cluster associated with self-reported Caucasian donors included 81% of the approximately 400 genotyped donors. An earlier analysis of some 600 of the donors applied high-throughput TCR beta sequencing to assess whether each TCR beta V gene segment acted as functional or pseudogenic. Using immunosequencing, the study profiled T cell repertoires from 666 subjects and related those repertoires to cytomegalovirus serostatus. All discovery cohort repertoires had been generated using a single sequencing platform. The study was designed to test whether signatures of past pathogen exposure could be identified by cataloging public T cell receptors. About five DR-DQ haplotypes were treated as single units for association and clustering because of strong linkage in the cohort. The number of donors typed differed by locus, with 629-630 for A, B, C, DRB1 and DQB1, roughly 520 for DQA1, 600 to 610 for DPA1, and 400 to 490 for DPB1. Across 300 to 400 genotyped donors of the cohort, an average of about 200,000 unique TCR beta nucleotide sequences per donor were sequenced, and around 19% of those sequences were non-productive. A separate validation cohort of roughly 130 different subjects was used in addition to the approximately 700-subject first cohort. Roughly 300 gigabases of sequencing data and approximately 84 million unique TCR sequences were included in an early release covering roughly 600 HLA-typed donors.

Library prep was done by the immunoSEQ multiplex PCR assay. A mixture of 60 forward primers for TCR Vbeta segments and 13 reverse primers for TCR Jbeta segments was used in the multiplex PCR. The CDR3 region of rearranged TCR beta genes was amplified from genomic DNA with a multiplex PCR assay. On the Illumina HiSeq System, the amplified TCR beta libraries were sequenced as 87-base-pair reads. The published analysis was carried out like this. A later analysis tallied roughly 78 million unique TCR beta chains across the 660 or so repertoires, and 10 million to 11 million of those chains were shared by two or more donors. A nearest-neighbor algorithm error-corrected the raw reads and collapsed the reads into unique sequences, merging closely related sequences to remove PCR and sequencing errors. To assign V, D and J gene segments, CDR3 sequences were aligned to IMGT reference sequences. For a sequence to be retained, a match of at least six nucleotides to both a V gene segment and a J gene segment was required. A rearrangement counted as productive if the CDR3 had no stop codons and remained in frame with V and J, and every other rearrangement counted as non-productive. CDR3 was defined according to IMGT convention as the region running from the second conserved V-encoded cysteine to the conserved J-encoded phenylalanine. In an earlier analysis of 587 of the donors, sequences lacking an unambiguous match to a single V gene segment were excluded. In an earlier analysis of some 590 of the donors, a V segment was called functional when productive rearrangements were above 56.7%, and segregating when the standard deviation between donors exceeded 5%. A statistical classification framework was built to diagnose cytomegalovirus status from the catalog of TCR beta chain sequences. A later analysis assigned V and J genes by comparing TCR nucleotide sequences with IMGT/GENE-DB human TR gene sequences. The TCRdist pipeline was used in a later analysis to assign CDR3 sequences and most-parsimonious VDJ recombination scenarios. In a later analysis, each TCR beta chain was defined by its CDR3 amino acid sequence together with its V-gene family, and reads without a unique V-gene family were excluded. As a way to deal with suspected cross-contamination and a sequencing artifact, a later analysis dropped approximately 570 nucleotide sequences that were highly shared and had low generation probability. In a later analysis, a clonal expansion index was calculated for each public chain from normalized within-repertoire ranks of inferred template counts. A later analysis computed generation probabilities with a VDJ recombination model fitted to out-of-frame rearrangements, and checked the results against IGoR. In a later analysis, TCR-TCR, TCR-HLA and TCR-CMV co-occurrence was scored with hypergeometric tests, and a repertoire-size bias correction was applied to TCR pairs. A later analysis estimated false discovery rates by permuting HLA or CMV assignments 20 times. A later analysis grouped co-occurring TCRs with DBSCAN, adding TCRdist sequence similarity when clustering within HLA-allele-positive subsets. Repertoires with fewer than 30,000 or more than 120,000 public chains, plus five repertoires with anomalous nucleotide sharing, were excluded from co-occurrence clustering. The immuneACCESS repertoire file appears here via TCRdb, limited to in-frame rearrangements. These files lack a portion of the clones; in checked studies, under half of the deficit traces to unresolved V genes, and the cause of the others is not known. V and J calls plus clone size are reproduced from that table; the DNA served to infer D and trimming. The sample contains about 94,000 clones, about 80% of them found a single time. The top ten constitute 10% to 13% of the sample.

On the study overall, not on this receptor specifically: A further reported finding was that TCR beta sequences accurately predicted the HLA-A and HLA-B alleles for most subjects in the first cohort. Only TCR beta chains were sequenced in this cohort, and the absence of alpha or paired-chain data limited detectable features. A few of the identified cytomegalovirus-associated TCR beta chains were confirmed in vitro to be specific for cytomegalovirus antigens. While some public TCRs were present in many individuals, most TCR sequences turned up only very rarely across donors. A cluster of highly shared sequence variants was judged likely to be a technical artifact of the sequencing pipeline. A total of 150 to 200 TCR beta chains were listed by the study as associated with cytomegalovirus. According to the authors, the approach could potentially be generalized to other disease states and immunological phenotypes. Because some donors lacked HLA typing at each locus, the association tests relied only on the typed subset. When HLA alleles, especially DR and DQ, strongly co-occurred, attributing TCR associations to individual alleles was difficult. Because the 87-base-pair reads could not distinguish some IMGT-functional V segments, including TRBV6-2 and TRBV6-3, those segments were excluded. A later analysis associated about 17,000 TCR beta sequences with specific HLA alleles at a false discovery rate of 0.05. Over 15 rarely observed V segments, including chromosome 9 orphons, were excluded from the earlier analysis of 550 to 700 of the donors because counts were too low. In a later analysis, HLA-associated TCR beta chains showed more clonal expansion and lower generation probabilities than non-associated chains that were equally common. A later genetic analysis associated a missense DCLRE1C variant with V-gene and J-gene trimming of TCR beta chains, and an independent cohort replicated the association. A later analysis reported that several top co-occurrence clusters appeared linked to parvovirus B19, influenza, CMV and Epstein-Barr virus. The classifier was reported to diagnose cytomegalovirus status with high specificity and sensitivity in both the original and validation cohorts. In a later analysis, most CMV-associated TCR beta chains were found to appear HLA-restricted, with HLA associations seemingly driven largely by CMV exposure. For the cohort, immune exposure information was limited to CMV serostatus. Compared with the roughly 700-donor mean, donors in an Asian-associated ancestry cluster had fewer N-insertions in productive TCRs, according to a later genetic analysis. The presence/absence analyses assumed that sequencing depth was roughly uniform across donors, and that assumption may not be true. Linkage disequilibrium might explain the correlated functional status among segregating V segments, but an unknown experimental factor could not be excluded. An earlier analysis of approximately 600 of the donors showed that most TCR beta V segments appeared in productive rearrangements either about 87% or about 30% of the time, which broadly matched IMGT annotations. According to a later analysis, TCR association rates differed among HLA loci, with DRB1 alleles showing the most associated TCRs and HLA-C alleles showing the fewest.

The cohort was made up of approximately 700 healthy bone marrow donors. All cohort members were sampled while nominally healthy, although unrecorded immune exposures were likely present. CMV serostatus was recorded as positive for some 300 and negative for about 50% of the roughly 670 cohort members, whereas no CMV serostatus was recorded for the donor in question. Each donor provided a peripheral blood sample, and peripheral blood mononuclear cells were used for TCR beta sequencing. The Qiagen DNeasy Blood Extraction Kit was used to extract genomic DNA from the blood cell samples. A distance of 7 bases separates the germline ends of V and J, which lose 0 bases and 5 bases respectively. From the cysteine through the phenylalanine, the CDR3 covers 13 amino acids. The DNA shown is the 39-base CDR3, in frame from base 1. CDR1 and CDR2, looked up from the germline V gene, are SGHDN and FVKESK. As concerns this clone: It has no known antigen specificity. Base qualities were left out, and no much larger clone turns up one base away.

Sequenced: PBMCs. The TCR originated in a human donor in good health. The rearranged chain carries TRBV14 and TRBJ1-1; a tentative D match to TRBD1 spans 5 bases. DNA sequence: TGTGCCAGCAGCCAAGACAGGGTTACTGAAGCTTTCTTT. This translates into CASSQDRVTEAFF.